Following are 21 T cell receptor beta chains from one sample sequenced in a study of shared clonotypes between healthy human individuals. Profiling relied on immunoSEQ multiplex PCR, and the TCRdb table lists in-frame clones only, not all of them. The sample shows approximately 470,000 clones, around 73% of them seen only once. The sample consisted of PBMCs. The receptors originated from a woman aged 40 to 50 in good health. Some clones in this sample may be carry-over from other donors' samples.

This clone has a handful of counts. The gene calls are TRBV5-1 and TRBJ2-5; D call uncertain. The CDR3 has 13 residues. Germline loops: CDR1 SGHRS, CDR2 YFSETQ. V was clipped by 0 bases and J by 5 bases, with 8 bases between them. The chain's CDR3 is CASSLGPLETQYF. In DNA form, the CDR3 reads TGCGCCAGCAGCTTGGGGCCGTTGGAGACCCAGTACTTC.

The chain carries TRBV6-4 and TRBJ2-2; D uncertain. CDR1 is MRHNA and CDR2 is SNTAGT in the germline V gene. This CDR3 comprises 13 residues. V was shortened by 5 bases and J by 6 bases, with 10 bases between the two germline ends. The CDR3 sequence is CASSSNHPGELFF. The CDR3 nucleotides are TGTGCCAGCAGTTCAAACCATCCCGGGGAGCTGTTTTTT.

The genes are TRBV7-2 and TRBJ2-1, with a weak D call TRBD2 (5 bases). Trimming took off 2 bases at V and 1 base at J, with 12 bases between the two ends. In germline, CDR1 is SGHTA, CDR2 FQGNSA. CDR3 length equals 16 residues. CDR3 loop: CASSLRLAVSYNEQFF. The CDR3 nucleotides read TGTGCCAGCAGCTTAAGGCTAGCTGTTTCCTACAATGAGCAGTTCTTC. The variable domain in full, completed from reference TRBV7-2 and TRBJ2-1, reads GAGVSQSPSNKVTEKGKDVELRCDPISGHTALYWYRQSLGQGLEFLIYFQGNSAPDKSGLPSDRFSAERTGGSVSTLTIQRTQQEDSAVYLCASSLRLAVSYNEQFFGPGTRLTVL.

The chain is built from TRBV5-1 and TRBJ2-1, with 11 bases fitting TRBD2. The CDR3 extends over 15 amino acids. In germline, CDR1 is SGHRS, CDR2 YFSETQ. The ends lost 6 bases at V and 3 bases at J; junction bases unmatched: 5. CDR3 in DNA: TGCGCCAGCATGGGGACTAGCGGAATCTACAATGAGCAGTTCTTC. Residues: CASMGTSGIYNEQFF.

CDR3 residues: CASSPPSGRGTGELFF. The CDR3 DNA is TGTGCCAGCAGTCCCCCTAGCGGGAGGGGTACCGGGGAGCTGTTTTTT. The V gene is TRBV27, the J gene TRBJ2-2; 12 positions match TRBD2. CDR3 length: 16 amino acids. Germline loops: CDR1 MNHEY, CDR2 SMNVEV (reference sequence). With V trimmed by 5 bases and J by 5 bases, 6 bases remained unmatched.

The J gene is TRBJ2-2, the V gene TRBV2; 7 positions match TRBD2. The CDR3 has 14 residues. V lost 9 bases and J lost 3; bases outside the gene matches: 7. Germline-derived CDR1 and CDR2 are SNHLY and FYNNEI. The CDR3 is CASGGLQYTGELFF. DNA of the CDR3: TGTGCCAGTGGGGGACTACAGTACACCGGGGAGCTGTTTTTT.

The rearrangement joins TRBV18 to TRBJ1-1, with D uncertain. Germline assignment: CDR1 KGHSH and CDR2 LQKENI. The CDR3 is 15 amino acids. Trimming left V 4 bases short and J 0 bases short, with 12 bases between. The CDR3 loop reads CASSRSGLMNTEAFF. Here the CDR3 DNA reads TGTGCCAGCTCACGGTCTGGGTTAATGAACACTGAAGCTTTCTTT.

In DNA form, the CDR3 reads TGCGCCAGCAGCACCCGGGACACTAGCACAGATACGCAGTATTTT. Encoded protein: CASSTRDTSTDTQYF. The rearrangement links TRBV5-1 to TRBJ2-3, with D maybe TRBD1 (6 bases). Trimming removed 4 bases from V and 0 bases from J, with 12 bases in between. The germline V gene has CDR1 SGHRS and CDR2 YFSETQ. CDR3 length equals 15 residues.

At least ten counts were recorded for this clone. The CDR3 DNA sequence: TGTGCCATCAGTGAGTCCATGGGACTAGCGTATGAGCAGTTCTTC. It yields the protein CAISESMGLAYEQFF. The chain joins TRBV10-3 to TRBJ2-1, with 10 bases fitting TRBD2. The CDR3 runs 15 residues. Looked up from germline, CDR1 is ENHRY and CDR2 is SYGVKD. Trimming removed 0 bases from V and 8 bases from J; junction bases left unmatched: 4.

As regards this clone: Possible read error: a much larger clone is one base away. CDR3 region: CASSVSEGLAGVPYNERFF. CDR3 coding DNA: TGTGCCAGCAGTGTAAGTGAGGGACTAGCGGGAGTCCCATACAATGAGCGGTTCTTC. The chain carries TRBV2 and TRBJ2-1; 14 nucleotides match TRBD2. Germline V gives CDR1 SNHLY, CDR2 FYNNEI. This CDR3 has 19 residues. Based on the CDR3 plus reference TRBV2 and TRBJ2-1, the full variable domain is EPEVTQTPSHQVTQMGQEVILRCVPISNHLYFYWYRQILGQKVEFLVSFYNNEISEKSEIFDDQFSVERPDGSNFTLKIRSTKLEDSAMYFCASSVSEGLAGVPYNERFFGPGTRLTVL.

The chain uses TRBV6-6 and TRBJ2-1; D remains unclear. The CDR3 covers 13 residues. Germline CDR1 and CDR2: MNHNY and SVGAGI (reference sequence). Trimming removed 0 bases from V and 10 bases from J, with 10 bases in between. CDR3 nucleotides: TGTGCCAGCAGTTACTCGATTCGAGAGGAGCAGTTCTTC. Translation gives CASSYSIREEQFF.

Notes on this clone: The same CDR3 also results from other DNA sequences found in this sample. V is TRBV5-1 and J is TRBJ2-5; D gene uncertain. The CDR3 contains 13 residues. V was shortened by 0 bases and J by 2 bases, with 5 bases between the two germline ends. CDR1 SGHRS and CDR2 YFSETQ come from the germline V gene. The CDR3 bases are TGCGCCAGCAGCTTGGAGGGACAAGAGACCCAGTACTTC. Translation: CASSLEGQETQYF. The full variable domain, rest sourced from reference TRBV5-1 and TRBJ2-5, is KAGVTQTPRYLIKTRGQQVTLSCSPISGHRSVSWYQQTPGQGLQFLFEYFSETQRNKGNFPGRFSGRQFSNSRSEMNVSTLELGDSALYLCASSLEGQETQYFGPGTRLLVL.

CDR3 residues: CASSLRSPSYEQYF. CDR3 DNA: TGTGCCAGTAGTTTAAGGTCCCCGTCCTACGAGCAGTACTTC. The chain links TRBV19 to TRBJ2-7; D not certain. V gave up 5 bases and J gave up 1 base, with 12 bases separating them. CDR3 length: 14 amino acids. Germline CDR1 is LNHDA and CDR2 is SQIVND (reference sequence).

The rearrangement joins TRBV11-3 to TRBJ2-3, with D hard to call. Germline V gives CDR1 SGHNT, CDR2 YENEEA. V was shortened by 1 base and J by 2 bases, with 7 bases between the two germline ends. CDR3 length: 14 residues. CDR3 bases: TGTGCCAGCAGCTTAGGCATCTCCACAGATACGCAGTATTTT. Translated: CASSLGISTDTQYF.

This clone showed up just once. The genes are TRBV5-4 and TRBJ1-2, with no clear D. The CDR3 has 14 residues. Germline lookup yields CDR1 SGHNT and CDR2 YYREEE (reference sequence). Trimming cost V 0 bases and J 9 bases, with 15 bases left between them. The CDR3 bases are TGTGCCAGCAGCTTGGACAGAACAATGGGTAGCTACACCTTC. This sequence encodes CASSLDRTMGSYTF.

The chain is built from TRBV1 and TRBJ2-1; the D call in the table, TRBD1, was not verified against the DNA. TRBV1 is labeled a pseudogene. The CDR3 covers 12 residues. CDR3 in amino acids: CTSSQGGHEQFF. The CDR3 bases are TGCACCAGCAGCCAAGGGGGGCATGAGCAGTTCTTC.

As to this clone: This specimen includes other DNA sequences encoding the same CDR3. The chain uses TRBV9 and TRBJ2-1, with D unclear. Trimming shortened V by 0 bases and J by 1 base, and 8 bases separated the two germline ends. Germline loops: CDR1 SGDLS, CDR2 YYNGEE. The CDR3 has 15 residues. Written as DNA, the CDR3 is TGTGCCAGCAGCGTAGCTACGGGTTCCTACAATGAGCAGTTCTTC. Protein sequence: CASSVATGSYNEQFF. Based on the CDR3 plus reference TRBV9 and TRBJ2-1, the full variable domain is DSGVTQTPKHLITATGQRVTLRCSPRSGDLSVYWYQQSLDQGLQFLIQYYNGEERAKGNILERFSAQQFPDLHSELNLSSLELGDSALYFCASSVATGSYNEQFFGPGTRLTVL.

The CDR3 here is CASSYGVNSPLHF. The CDR3 DNA reads TGTGCCAGCAGTTATGGGGTAAATTCACCCCTCCACTTT. The chain couples TRBV6-5 to TRBJ1-6, with unresolved D. The CDR3 contains 13 residues. V dropped 3 bases and J dropped 7 bases, with 7 bases sitting between them. Germline lookup yields CDR1 MNHEY and CDR2 SVGAGI.

This clone showed up just once. The rearrangement uses TRBV2 and TRBJ2-3; 9 nucleotides match TRBD2. Looked up from germline, CDR1 is SNHLY and CDR2 is FYNNEI. V lost 0 bases, J lost 14 bases, and 9 bases stayed unmatched. The CDR3 is 14 residues long. Here the CDR3 reads CASSEARIAGDPYF. In nucleotides, the CDR3 is TGTGCCAGCAGTGAAGCGAGAATAGCGGGAGACCCGTATTTT.

The V gene is TRBV27, the J gene TRBJ1-5, with TRBD1 matching 7 bases. This CDR3 region has 15 residues. With V trimmed by 4 bases and J by 6 bases, 9 bases remained unmatched. The germline V gene has CDR1 MNHEY and CDR2 SMNVEV (reference sequence). The CDR3 DNA reads TGTGCCAGCAGTTCCCACGGACAGGTAACTCAGCCCCAGCATTTT. Translated: CASSSHGQVTQPQHF.

This clone has a handful of counts. It may be a read error: a sequence one base away is much more abundant. The chain has TRBV30 and TRBJ1-5; possibly TRBD1 for D (5 bases). This CDR3 is 14 amino acids long. The germline V gene has CDR1 GTSNPN and CDR2 SVGIG (reference sequence). The CDR3 spells CALSGDFSNQPPHF. CDR3 in DNA: TGTGCCTTGTCGGGGGATTTTAGCAATCAGCCCCCGCATTTT.